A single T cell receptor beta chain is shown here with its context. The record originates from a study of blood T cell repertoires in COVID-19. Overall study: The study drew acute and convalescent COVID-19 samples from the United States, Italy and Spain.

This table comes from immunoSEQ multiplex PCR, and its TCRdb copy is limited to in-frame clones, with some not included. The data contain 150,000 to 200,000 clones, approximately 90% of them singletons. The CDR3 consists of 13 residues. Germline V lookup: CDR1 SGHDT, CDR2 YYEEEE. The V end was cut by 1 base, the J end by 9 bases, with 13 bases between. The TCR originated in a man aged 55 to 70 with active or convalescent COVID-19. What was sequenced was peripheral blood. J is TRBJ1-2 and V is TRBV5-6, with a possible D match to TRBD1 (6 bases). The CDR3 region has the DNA TGTGCCAGCAGCTTGCGAACAGGGAATCGCTACACCTTC. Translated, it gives CASSLRTGNRYTF.